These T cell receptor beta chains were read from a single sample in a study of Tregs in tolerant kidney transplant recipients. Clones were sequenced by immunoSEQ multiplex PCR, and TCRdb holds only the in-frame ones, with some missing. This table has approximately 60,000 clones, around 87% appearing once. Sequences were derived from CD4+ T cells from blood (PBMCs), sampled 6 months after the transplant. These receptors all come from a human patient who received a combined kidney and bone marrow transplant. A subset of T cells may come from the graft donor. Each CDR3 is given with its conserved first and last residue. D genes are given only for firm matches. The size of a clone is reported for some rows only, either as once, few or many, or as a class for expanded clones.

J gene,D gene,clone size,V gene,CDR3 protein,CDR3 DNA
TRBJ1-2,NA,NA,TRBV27,CASSLTWVGGGNYGYTF,TGTGCCAGCAGTTTAACGTGGGTAGGCGGCGGGAACTATGGCTACACCTTC
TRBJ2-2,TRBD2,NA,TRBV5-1,CASSLEGGGTNTGELFF,TGCGCCAGCAGCTTGGAAGGCGGGGGGACGAACACCGGGGAGCTGTTTTTT
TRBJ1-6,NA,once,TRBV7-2,CASSLDGGQISPLHF,TGTGCCAGCAGCTTAGACGGAGGACAGATCTCACCCCTCCACTTT
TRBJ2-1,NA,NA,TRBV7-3,CASSGGSSYNEQFF,TGTGCCAGCAGTGGGGGGAGCTCCTACAATGAGCAGTTCTTC
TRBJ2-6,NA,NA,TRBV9,CASSHSAASSGANVLTF,TGTGCCAGCAGCCACTCGGCGGCGAGCTCTGGGGCCAACGTCCTGACTTTC
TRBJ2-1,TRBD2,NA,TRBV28,CASSLWRELNNEQFF,TGTGCCAGCAGTTTATGGCGGGAGCTGAACAATGAGCAGTTCTTC
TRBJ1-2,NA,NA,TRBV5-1,CASSQSGRRARGYTF,TGCGCCAGCAGCCAGTCCGGCAGGCGGGCTAGGGGCTACACCTTC
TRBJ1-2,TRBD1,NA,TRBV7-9,CASSLPDRGNGYTF,TGTGCCAGCAGCTTACCGGACAGGGGAAATGGCTACACCTTC
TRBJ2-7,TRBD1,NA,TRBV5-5,CASRPTGTVLYEQYF,TGTGCCAGCAGACCAACCGGGACAGTACTCTACGAGCAGTACTTC
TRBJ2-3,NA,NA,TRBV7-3,CASRRDFTDTQYF,TGTGCCAGCCGCCGGGACTTCACAGATACGCAGTATTTT
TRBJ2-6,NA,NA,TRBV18,CASSPVVSGANVLTF,TGTGCCAGCTCACCCGTTGTCTCTGGGGCCAACGTCCTGACTTTC
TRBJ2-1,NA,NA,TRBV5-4,CASSLGQVAYNEQFF,TGTGCCAGCAGCTTGGGGCAGGTTGCCTACAATGAGCAGTTCTTC
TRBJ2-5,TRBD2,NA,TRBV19,CATRLAGAGTQYF,TGTGCCACCAGACTAGCGGGAGCTGGGACCCAGTACTTC
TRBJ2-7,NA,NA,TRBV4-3,CASSQDWAGEQYF,TGCGCCAGCAGCCAAGACTGGGCGGGTGAGCAGTACTTC
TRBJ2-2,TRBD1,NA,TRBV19,CASKPGGSYTGELFF,TGTGCCAGTAAGCCAGGGGGCAGTTACACCGGGGAGCTGTTTTTT
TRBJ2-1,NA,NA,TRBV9,CASSVIADSYNEQFF,TGTGCCAGCAGCGTAATTGCAGACTCCTACAATGAGCAGTTCTTC